The 13 T cell receptor beta chains below all came from one sample that was sequenced in a study of blood T cell repertoires in COVID-19. Clones were sequenced by immunoSEQ multiplex PCR, and TCRdb holds only the in-frame ones, with some missing. The sample lists over 200,000 clones, about 90% seen once, with around 4% in the top ten. Sequences were obtained from PBMCs or T cells enriched from blood (not recorded which). The receptors come from a woman aged 25 to 39 with acute COVID-19.

This rearrangement joins TRBV7-9 to TRBJ1-2; D is ambiguous. This CDR3 comprises 15 residues. The V end was cut by 5 bases, the J end by 7 bases, with 20 bases between. Germline CDR1 is SEHNR and CDR2 is FQNEAQ (reference sequence). The CDR3 protein is CASSPAEGRGPGYTF. The CDR3 nucleotides are TGTGCCAGCAGCCCGGCGGAGGGTCGGGGTCCTGGCTACACCTTC.

The genes are TRBV30 and TRBJ2-7, with D uncertain. V lost 5 bases to trimming and J lost 7 bases, with 12 bases between them. CDR3 length equals 11 residues. Germline loops: CDR1 GTSNPN, CDR2 SVGIG (reference sequence). CDR3 bases: TGTGCCTGGGGCACGCGCTGGGAGCAGTACTTC. It translates to CAWGTRWEQYF.

The chain combines TRBV5-1 with TRBJ1-4, with D possibly matching TRBD1 (5 bases). CDR1 is SGHRS and CDR2 is YFSETQ in the germline V gene. The CDR3 covers 15 residues. The ends were cut back, 0 bases at V and 3 bases at J, with 9 bases in the middle. CDR3 in DNA: TGCGCCAGCAGCTTGGTTTCAGGGTCTAATGAAAAACTGTTTTTT. This codes for CASSLVSGSNEKLFF.

This clone showed up just once. The chain employs TRBV2 and TRBJ2-5; D unresolved. V lost 7 bases and J 0 bases, leaving 6 bases between the germline ends. Germline loops: CDR1 SNHLY, CDR2 FYNNEI. The length of the CDR3 is 12 residues. The CDR3 reads CASNRYQETQYF. DNA for the CDR3: TGTGCCAGCAATAGATACCAAGAGACCCAGTACTTC.

The rearrangement uses TRBV19 and TRBJ1-4; possible D gene TRBD1, 5 bases. V lost 0 bases to trimming and J lost 3 bases, with 8 bases between them. The CDR3 length is 15 residues. CDR1 and CDR2 from the germline V gene are LNHDA and SQIVND (reference sequence). CDR3 in DNA: TGTGCCAGTAGTATAGATGGGGGGGCTAATGAAAAACTGTTTTTT. Protein: CASSIDGGANEKLFF.

V gene TRBV6-5 combines with J gene TRBJ2-7; D is ambiguous. This CDR3 contains 14 residues. Germline lookup yields CDR1 MNHEY and CDR2 SVGAGI. Trimming left V 0 bases short and J 0 bases short, with 6 bases between. The CDR3 is CASSYSPDSYEQYF. The CDR3, as DNA: TGTGCCAGCAGTTACTCCCCAGACTCCTACGAGCAGTACTTC.

The V call is TRBV2, the J call TRBJ2-7; D not certain. The germline CDR1 and CDR2 sequences are SNHLY and FYNNEI. CDR3 length equals 12 residues. Trimming shortened V by 6 bases and J by 3 bases, and 9 bases separated the two germline ends. CDR3 region: CASSLTDYEQYF. The CDR3 nucleotides are TGTGCCAGCAGCCTCACAGACTACGAGCAGTACTTC. Looking up the rest from reference TRBV2 and TRBJ2-7 gives the full variable domain: EPEVTQTPSHQVTQMGQEVILRCVPISNHLYFYWYRQILGQKVEFLVSFYNNEISEKSEIFDDQFSVERPDGSNFTLKIRSTKLEDSAMYFCASSLTDYEQYFGPGTRLTVT.

This rearrangement joins TRBV28 to TRBJ1-2; TRBD1 agrees at 8 bases. There are 14 residues in the CDR3. Germline CDR1 MDHEN, CDR2 SYDVKM. Trimming took 5 bases from V and 3 from J; bases not matched to a gene: 5. As DNA, the CDR3 is TGTGCCAGCAGTATGCAGACAGGGGACTATGGCTACACCTTC. Amino acids: CASSMQTGDYGYTF.

V gene TRBV7-8 combines with J gene TRBJ2-2; D remains ambiguous. The CDR3 is 14 residues long. Deletions cut 2 bases from V and 2 bases from J, with 6 bases between. The germline V gene has CDR1 SGHVS and CDR2 FQNEAQ. DNA for the CDR3: TGTGCCAGCAGCTTACAACACAACACCGGGGAGCTGTTTTTT. Its protein product is CASSLQHNTGELFF.

The V gene is TRBV27, the J gene TRBJ1-6; no clear D gene. The CDR3 is 14 amino acids. Germline CDR1 and CDR2: MNHEY and SMNVEV (reference sequence). V was trimmed by 6 bases and J by 9 bases, leaving 15 bases between them. CDR3: CASSPGLGGSPLHF. The CDR3 DNA sequence: TGTGCCAGCAGCCCGGGGTTAGGTGGTTCACCCCTCCACTTT.

The V call is TRBV7-9, the J call TRBJ2-1, with 7 bases matching TRBD2. After removal of 0 bases from V and 5 bases from J, the junction contained 7 bases not matched to a gene. The germline V gene has CDR1 SEHNR and CDR2 FQNEAQ (reference sequence). The CDR3 extends over 16 amino acids. CDR3 sequence: CASSLARLAENNEQFF. DNA for the CDR3: TGTGCCAGCAGCTTAGCGCGGCTAGCGGAAAACAATGAGCAGTTCTTC.

This clone was recorded only once. The chain joins TRBV23-1 to TRBJ2-6, with 8 bases that match TRBD1. TRBV23-1 falls under the ORF class, with uncertain function. Trimming removed 3 bases from V and 2 bases from J; junction bases left unmatched: 3. The CDR3 has 16 residues. CDR3 DNA: TGCGCCAGCAGTCATTACAGGGGGACTGGGGCCAACGTCCTGACTTTC. Amino acids: CASSHYRGTGANVLTF.

The chain has TRBV7-6 and TRBJ2-7; TRBD2 matches at 7 bases. The junction had 4 bases not matched to a gene; V was cut back by 3 bases and J by 2 bases. The germline CDR1 and CDR2 sequences are SGHVS and FNYEAQ. The CDR3 extends over 14 amino acids. The CDR3 nucleotides read TGTGCCAGCAGCTTCCTAGCGGAAACCTACGAGCAGTACTTC. Its protein is CASSFLAETYEQYF.